This T cell receptor (beta chain) derives from a study of regulatory T cells in long-lasting Graves disease. The study's findings and limits: Persistent disease was associated with favored TRBV28 usage and with favored use of TRBJ1-2 and TRBJ2-5. Newly diagnosed patients shared 850 to 1,000 public clonotypes; persistent patients shared approximately 2,900. It is possible that accuracy was reduced by the small size of the sample.

CDR1 LNHDA and CDR2 SQIVND come from the germline V gene (reference sequence). Trimming pared 5 bases from V and 2 bases from J, leaving 12 bases between. This CDR3 spans 14 amino acids. Both iRepertoire HTBI primers and Arm-PCR of CDR3 regions were used to build the TCR beta libraries. From the multiplex PCR reads, TCRdb called clonotypes with MiXCR, one entry per CDR3 protein. The sample contains 500,000 to 800,000 distinct CDR3 sequences, 25% to 35% of which appear only once. As for this clonotype: Its antigen remains unknown.

Time point meaning: persistent/refractory GD, antithyroid drugs over 5 years with positive TRAb. Isolated PBMC RNA provided the starting material for the TCR library. The chain combines TRBV19 with TRBJ2-5; no clear D gene. The sample here was peripheral blood mononuclear cells (PBMCs), taken when the disease was refractory, from a patient treated with antithyroid drugs. The receptor comes from a female donor with Graves disease. In DNA, the CDR3 is TGTGCCAGTAGTGACGGTGGCAGTCAAGAGACCCAGTACTTC. Its protein is CASSDGGSQETQYF.